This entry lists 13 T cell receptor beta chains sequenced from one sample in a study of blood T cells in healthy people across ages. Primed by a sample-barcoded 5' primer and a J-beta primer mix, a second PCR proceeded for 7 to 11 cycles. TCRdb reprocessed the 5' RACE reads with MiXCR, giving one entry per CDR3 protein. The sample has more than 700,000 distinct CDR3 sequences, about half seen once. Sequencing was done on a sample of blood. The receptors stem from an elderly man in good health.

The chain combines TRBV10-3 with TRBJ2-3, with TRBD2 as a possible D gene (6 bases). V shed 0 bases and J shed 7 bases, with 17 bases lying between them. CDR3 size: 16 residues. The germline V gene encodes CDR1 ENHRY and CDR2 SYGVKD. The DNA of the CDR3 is TGTGCCATCAGTGAGTCGTCGGGGGTTAGATTATATACGCAGTATTTT. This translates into CAISESSGVRLYTQYF.

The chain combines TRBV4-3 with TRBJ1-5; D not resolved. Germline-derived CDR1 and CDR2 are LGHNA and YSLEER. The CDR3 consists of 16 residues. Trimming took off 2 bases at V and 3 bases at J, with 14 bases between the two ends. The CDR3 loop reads CASSQTRRRHNQPQHF. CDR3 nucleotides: TGCGCCAGCAGCCAAACACGGCGGCGTCACAATCAGCCCCAGCATTTT.

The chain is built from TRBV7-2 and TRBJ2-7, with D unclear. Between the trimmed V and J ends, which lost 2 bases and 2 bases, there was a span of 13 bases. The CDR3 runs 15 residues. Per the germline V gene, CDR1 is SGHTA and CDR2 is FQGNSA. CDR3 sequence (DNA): TGTGCCAGCAGCTTAACCTTAAGCCCGACCTACGAGCAGTACTTC. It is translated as CASSLTLSPTYEQYF.

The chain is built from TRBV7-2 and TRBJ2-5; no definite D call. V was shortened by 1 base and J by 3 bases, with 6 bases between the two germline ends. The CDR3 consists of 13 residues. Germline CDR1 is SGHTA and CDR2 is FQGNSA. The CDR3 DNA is TGTGCCAGCAGCTTAGTGGCAGAAGAGACCCAGTACTTC. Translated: CASSLVAEETQYF.

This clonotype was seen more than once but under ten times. The CDR3 protein is CASADANEQFF. CDR3 DNA sequence: TGTGCCAGCGCAGACGCAAATGAGCAGTTCTTC. The chain is built from TRBV7-3 and TRBJ2-1; no firm D call. The CDR3 is made up of 11 amino acids. Germline V gives CDR1 SGHTA, CDR2 FQGTGA. The V and J ends lost 8 bases and 7 bases respectively, with 9 bases between them.

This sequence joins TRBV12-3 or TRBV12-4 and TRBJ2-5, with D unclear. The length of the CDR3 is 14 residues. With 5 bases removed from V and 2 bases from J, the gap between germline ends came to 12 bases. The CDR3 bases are TGTGCCAGCAGTATACCGGGCTTACAAGAGACCCAGTACTTC. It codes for CASSIPGLQETQYF.

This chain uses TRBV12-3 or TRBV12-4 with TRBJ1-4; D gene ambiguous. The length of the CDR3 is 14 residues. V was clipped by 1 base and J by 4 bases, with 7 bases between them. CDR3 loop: CASSLGGGNEKLFF. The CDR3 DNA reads TGTGCCAGCAGTTTAGGGGGAGGTAATGAAAAACTGTTTTTT.

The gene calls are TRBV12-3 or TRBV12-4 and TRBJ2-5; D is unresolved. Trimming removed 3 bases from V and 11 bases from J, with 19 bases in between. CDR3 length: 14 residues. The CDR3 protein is CASSFASYYNEQYF. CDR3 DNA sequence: TGTGCCAGCAGTTTTGCGAGTTACTACAATGAGCAGTACTTC.

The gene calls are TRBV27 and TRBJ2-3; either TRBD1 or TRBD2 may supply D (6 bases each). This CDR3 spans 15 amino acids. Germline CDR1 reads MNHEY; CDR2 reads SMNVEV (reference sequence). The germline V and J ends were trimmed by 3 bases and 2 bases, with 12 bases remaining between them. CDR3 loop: CASSFRGPNTDTQYF. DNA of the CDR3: TGTGCCAGCAGTTTTCGGGGGCCCAACACAGATACGCAGTATTTT.

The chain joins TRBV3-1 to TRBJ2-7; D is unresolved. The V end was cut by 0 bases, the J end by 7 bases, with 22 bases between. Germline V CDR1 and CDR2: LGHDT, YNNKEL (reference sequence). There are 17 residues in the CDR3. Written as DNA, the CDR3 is TGTGCCAGCAGCCAAGATCTTCGGGCAGGCTCTTACAATGAGCAGTACTTC. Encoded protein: CASSQDLRAGSYNEQYF.

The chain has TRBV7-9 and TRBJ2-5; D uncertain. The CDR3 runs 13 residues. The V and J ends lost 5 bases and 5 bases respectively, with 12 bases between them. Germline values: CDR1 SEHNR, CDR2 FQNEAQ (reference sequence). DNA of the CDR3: TGTGCCAGCAGCCCAGGATATGCCGAGACCCAGTACTTC. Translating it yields CASSPGYAETQYF.

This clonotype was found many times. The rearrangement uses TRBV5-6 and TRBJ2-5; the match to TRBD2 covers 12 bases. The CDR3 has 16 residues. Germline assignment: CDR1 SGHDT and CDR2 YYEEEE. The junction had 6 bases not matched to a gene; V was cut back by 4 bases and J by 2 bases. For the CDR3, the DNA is TGTGCCAGCAGCCAAGGGACTAGCGGGCCGCAAGAGACCCAGTACTTC. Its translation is CASSQGTSGPQETQYF.

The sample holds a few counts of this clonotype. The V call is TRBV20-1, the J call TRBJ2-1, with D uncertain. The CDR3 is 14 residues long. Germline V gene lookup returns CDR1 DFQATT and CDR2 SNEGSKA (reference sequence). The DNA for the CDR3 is TGCAGCCTAGGAGACTTGAGCTCCTACAATGAGCAGTTCTTC. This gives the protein CSLGDLSSYNEQFF.